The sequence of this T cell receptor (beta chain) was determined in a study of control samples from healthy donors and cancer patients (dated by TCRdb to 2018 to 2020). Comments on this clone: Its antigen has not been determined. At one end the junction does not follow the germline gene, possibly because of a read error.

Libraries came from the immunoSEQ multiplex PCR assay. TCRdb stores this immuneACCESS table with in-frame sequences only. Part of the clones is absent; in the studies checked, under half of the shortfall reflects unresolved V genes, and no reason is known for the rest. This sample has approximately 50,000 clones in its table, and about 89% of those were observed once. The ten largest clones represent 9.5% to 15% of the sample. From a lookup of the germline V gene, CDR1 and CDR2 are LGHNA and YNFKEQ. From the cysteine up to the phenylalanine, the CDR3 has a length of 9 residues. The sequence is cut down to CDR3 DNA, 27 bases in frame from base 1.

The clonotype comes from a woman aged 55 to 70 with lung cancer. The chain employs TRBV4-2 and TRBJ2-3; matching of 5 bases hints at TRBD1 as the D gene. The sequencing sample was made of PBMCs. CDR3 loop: CASSLKDTF. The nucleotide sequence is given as TGTGCCAGCAGCCTTAAGGACACATTT.